This TCR beta chain was captured by sequencing in a study of T-cell reconstitution after alpha-beta-depleted transplantation in children. The CDR3 spans 11 residues. V was pared by 3 bases and J by 6 bases, with 8 bases between. Germline V gene sequence: CDR1 SQVTM, CDR2 ANQGSEA. Preparing the TCRbeta library involved the use of unique molecular identifiers. TCRdb re-derived calls from the PCR reads in MiXCR, one entry per CDR3 protein. The sample consists of 210,000 or so distinct CDR3 sequences, about 9.5% of them appearing once. This clonotype has a count of ten or more. Sequenced here: PBMCs from the stem cell graft donor, sampled from the stem cell graft. The receptor comes from a human donor who donated a stem cell graft to a child with acute lymphoblastic leukemia. The gene calls are TRBV29-1 and TRBJ1-1; no firm D call. This CDR3 is CSVDPSAEAFF. For the CDR3, the DNA is TGCAGCGTTGACCCCAGTGCTGAAGCTTTCTTT.